This T cell receptor beta chain was captured by sequencing in a study of lymphopenia after photon versus proton radiotherapy. The CDR3 contains 14 residues. Germline CDR1 SEHNR, CDR2 FQNEAQ (reference sequence). V lost 8 bases and J lost 1, with 14 bases in between. Repertoires were generated with immunoSEQ multiplex PCR, while TCRdb's copy carries only in-frame clones and drops some. This repertoire shows 77,000 or so clones, around 82% found once; its top ten account for over 1.1%. V and J are TRBV7-9 and TRBJ1-1, with D perhaps matching TRBD1 (6 bases). Sequencing was performed on peripheral blood, taken from a patient treated with proton-based radiotherapy. This sequence originates from a man in his 60s with pancreatic cancer. DNA for the CDR3: TGTGCCAGCGGAACAGGACAGCAGAACACTGAAGCTTTCTTT. This sequence encodes CASGTGQQNTEAFF.